The entry below describes one T cell receptor beta chain. Antigen: not known. Vbeta (60) and Jbeta (13) primers were used in the PCR. Sequencing was performed with immunoSEQ multiplex PCR; in TCRdb, only in-frame clones are kept and a portion is missing. This sample contains fewer than 95,000 clones. These data originate in a study of cytomegalovirus exposure and HLA in healthy donors. Study in general: Earlier sequencing of about 179 million T cells yielded roughly 100 million unique TCR beta sequences.

Overall study findings and caveats: The dataset shows that most TCR sequences were rare, while some public TCRs occurred in many donors. Later work associated roughly 15,000 TCR beta sequences with HLA alleles at 0.05 false discovery rate. Three CMV-associated chains proved CMV antigen-specific in vitro.

Trimming removed 6 bases at V and 4 bases at J, with 20 bases between. The CDR3 is 16 amino acids. Germline CDR1 MRHNA, CDR2 SNTAGT. Specimen: PBMCs. The origin of this receptor is a woman between 40 and 50 years old in good health and CMV-seropositive. J is TRBJ2-3 and V is TRBV6-4; tentatively, D is TRBD1 (6 bases). CDR3 in amino acids: CASRRIPGEGADTQYF. Here the CDR3 DNA reads TGTGCCAGCAGGAGAATACCAGGGGAAGGGGCAGATACGCAGTATTTT.